This T cell receptor (beta chain) came from a study of OX40 agonist ivuxolimab in advanced cancers. Study-wide results and limits: Low normalized T-cell clonal expansion was also seen in some nonresponders. CD8+ T cells were the subset that, on average, had more expanded clones than CD4+. CD4+ and CD8+ T cells in blood underwent clonal expansion by week 6 at 0.1 to 3.0 mg/kg.

CDR3 size: 16 residues. Trimming shortened V by 0 bases and J by 6 bases, and 17 bases separated the two germline ends. Germline assignment: CDR1 LGHNA and CDR2 YNFKEQ. This clone has a handful of counts. The antigen is undetermined. The table came from immunoSEQ multiplex PCR; TCRdb's copy has only in-frame clones and leaves some out. The sample carries 75,000 to 90,000 clones, roughly 85% recorded once. The receptor comes from an adult with an advanced solid tumor such as melanoma, head and neck, liver or kidney cancer. Specimen: CD4+ or CD8+ T cells sorted from blood, collected in a trial of the OX40 agonist ivuxolimab. V and J are TRBV4-2 and TRBJ1-2; D unresolved. CDR3 bases: TGTGCCAGCAGCCAAGAGGTAAAGTTCGGGTTAAATGGCTACACCTTC. It yields the protein CASSQEVKFGLNGYTF.